These 10 T cell receptor beta chains were all obtained from the same sample, sequenced in a study of CD4 T cells in relation to SARS-CoV-2 and coronaviruses. Their specific antigens are unknown. The method was immunoSEQ multiplex PCR; TCRdb's version includes in-frame clones alone and lacks a portion of them. The data contain 20,000 to 25,000 clones, about 80% of them singletons. The unexposed donors gave CD4+ T cells in 2011-2018, prior to COVID-19. CD4+ T cells were isolated from the cells after nine to eleven days of culture. Sequencing used CD4+ T cells from PBMCs, cultured in vitro. The receptors were gathered from a human donor in good health.

V and J are TRBV12-3 or TRBV12-4 and TRBJ1-2; D call uncertain. This CDR3 is 11 amino acids long. V lost 4 bases to trimming and J lost 8 bases, with 8 bases between them. Here the CDR3 DNA reads TGTGCCAGCAGTTCGGTTTGGGGCTACACCTTC. This codes for CASSSVWGYTF.

The J gene is TRBJ1-6, the V gene TRBV5-4, with D hard to call. Per the germline V gene, CDR1 is SGHNT and CDR2 is YYREEE (reference sequence). The CDR3 is made up of 16 amino acids. Deletions cut 6 bases from V and 5 bases from J, with 18 bases between. Here the CDR3 DNA reads TGTGCCAGCAATGCAGCAGCGCCAGGAAATAATTCACCCCTCCACTTT. This encodes CASNAAAPGNNSPLHF. Supplemented by reference TRBV5-4 and TRBJ1-6, the full variable domain reads ETGVTQSPTHLIKTRGQQVTLRCSSQSGHNTVSWYQQALGQGPQFIFQYYREEENGRGNFPPRFSGLQFPNYSSELNVNALELDDSALYLCASNAAAPGNNSPLHFGNGTRLTVT.

For this clone: Other DNA sequences of this sample code for an identical CDR3. The rearrangement joins TRBV2 to TRBJ2-7, with 11 bases lining up with TRBD2. CDR3 length equals 15 residues. Germline V lookup: CDR1 SNHLY, CDR2 FYNNEI. V lost 2 bases to trimming and J lost 7 bases; unmatched junction nucleotides: 7. As DNA, the CDR3 is TGTGCCAGCAGTGAACTAGCGGGAGGACCAGGGGAGCAGTACTTC. Translation gives CASSELAGGPGEQYF.

The CDR3 region has the DNA TGTGCCAGCAGCCATCACCAGAGTTACGAGCAGTACTTC. As protein: CASSHHQSYEQYF. V and J are TRBV14 and TRBJ2-7, with unresolved D. V was clipped by 3 bases and J by 4 bases, with 10 bases between them. CDR3 size: 13 residues. Germline CDR1 and CDR2: SGHDN and FVKESK.

The chain has TRBV19 and TRBJ1-2; the D gene is possibly TRBD1 (6 bases). V was trimmed by 2 bases and J by 4 bases, leaving 11 bases between them. CDR3 length: 14 amino acids. Germline CDR1 reads LNHDA; CDR2 reads SQIVND (reference sequence). The CDR3 sequence: CASSIPGQSYGYTF. The CDR3 DNA reads TGTGCCAGTAGTATACCCGGACAGTCCTATGGCTACACCTTC.

The gene calls are TRBV11-3 and TRBJ2-3, with D perhaps TRBD1 (5 bases). V lost 4 bases and J 0 bases, leaving 8 bases between the germline ends. The CDR3 runs 14 residues. Germline CDR1 is SGHNT and CDR2 is YENEEA. The CDR3 is CASSSGHSTDTQYF. In DNA, the CDR3 is TGTGCCAGCAGCTCAGGACATAGCACAGATACGCAGTATTTT.

This chain uses TRBV3-1 (or the pseudogene TRBV3-2) with TRBJ1-1, with D perhaps TRBD1 (5 bases). Germline V gene data show CDR1 as LGHDT and CDR2 as YNNKEL (reference sequence). This CDR3 is built from 14 residues. V was cut by 6 bases and J by 10 bases, with 21 bases left in between. The CDR3 DNA is TGTGCCAGCAGAAATCAGGGTCCAGGTCGAGGAGCTTTCTTT. It is translated as CASRNQGPGRGAFF.

In its sample, this clone was seen a few times. The genes are TRBV19 and TRBJ1-3; D remains ambiguous. CDR1 and CDR2 (germline): LNHDA, SQIVND (reference sequence). Trimming removed 7 bases from V and 2 bases from J, with 12 bases in between. CDR3 size: 14 residues. The CDR3 nucleotides are TGTGCCAGTAAGGCCCTGGCGACTGGAAACACCATATATTTT. It specifies CASKALATGNTIYF.

The chain carries TRBV6-5 and TRBJ1-1; 7 bases fit TRBD1. V was pared by 8 bases and J by 5 bases, with 8 bases of the junction left unmatched. Germline CDR1 MNHEY, CDR2 SVGAGI. The CDR3 consists of 13 residues. CDR3 nucleotide sequence: TGTGCCAGCCGACTTACAGGGGAGACTGAAGCTTTCTTT. Protein: CASRLTGETEAFF.

This chain joins TRBV24-1 and TRBJ1-3; the D is unclear. The germline V gene has CDR1 KGHDR and CDR2 SFDVKD. This CDR3 spans 14 amino acids. Trimming took off 3 bases at V and 4 bases at J, with 9 bases between the two ends. For the CDR3, the DNA is TGTGCCACCAGTGATGGAAGGTTGGGAAACACCATATATTTT. Protein: CATSDGRLGNTIYF.